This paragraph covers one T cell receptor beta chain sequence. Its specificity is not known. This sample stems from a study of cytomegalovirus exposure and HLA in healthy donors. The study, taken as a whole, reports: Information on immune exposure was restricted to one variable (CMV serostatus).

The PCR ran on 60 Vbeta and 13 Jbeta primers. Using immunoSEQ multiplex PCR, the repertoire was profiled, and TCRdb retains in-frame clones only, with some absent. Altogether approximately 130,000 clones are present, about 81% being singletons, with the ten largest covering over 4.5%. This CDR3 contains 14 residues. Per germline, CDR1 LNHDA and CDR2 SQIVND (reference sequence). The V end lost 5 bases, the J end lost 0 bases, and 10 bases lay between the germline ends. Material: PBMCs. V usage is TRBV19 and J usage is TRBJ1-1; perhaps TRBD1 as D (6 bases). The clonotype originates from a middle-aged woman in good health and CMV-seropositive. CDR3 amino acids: CASSWTDLNTEAFF. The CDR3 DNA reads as TGTGCCAGTAGTTGGACAGACCTGAACACTGAAGCTTTCTTT.